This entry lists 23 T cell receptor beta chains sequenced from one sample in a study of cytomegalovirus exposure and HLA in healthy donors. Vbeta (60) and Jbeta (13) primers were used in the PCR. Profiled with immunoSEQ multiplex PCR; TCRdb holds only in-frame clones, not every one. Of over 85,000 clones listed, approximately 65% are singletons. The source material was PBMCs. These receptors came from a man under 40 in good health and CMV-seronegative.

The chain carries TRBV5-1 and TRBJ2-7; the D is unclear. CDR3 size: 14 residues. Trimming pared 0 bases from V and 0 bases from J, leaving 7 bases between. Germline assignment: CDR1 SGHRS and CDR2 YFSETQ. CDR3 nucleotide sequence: TGCGCCAGCAGCTTGGGTGTCAACTCCTACGAGCAGTACTTC. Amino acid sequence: CASSLGVNSYEQYF.

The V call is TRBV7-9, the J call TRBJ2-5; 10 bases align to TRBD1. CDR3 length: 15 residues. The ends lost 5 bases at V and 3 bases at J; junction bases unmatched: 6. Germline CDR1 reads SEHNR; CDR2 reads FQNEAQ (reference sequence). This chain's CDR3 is CASSKGQGREETQYF. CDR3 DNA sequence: TGTGCCAGCAGCAAGGGACAGGGGCGCGAAGAGACCCAGTACTTC.

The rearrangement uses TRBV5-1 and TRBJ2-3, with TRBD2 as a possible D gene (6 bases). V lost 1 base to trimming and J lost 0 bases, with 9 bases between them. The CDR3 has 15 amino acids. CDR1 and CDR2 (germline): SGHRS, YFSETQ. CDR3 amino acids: CASSLWDSSTDTQYF. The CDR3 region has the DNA TGCGCCAGCAGCTTGTGGGACTCTAGCACAGATACGCAGTATTTT.

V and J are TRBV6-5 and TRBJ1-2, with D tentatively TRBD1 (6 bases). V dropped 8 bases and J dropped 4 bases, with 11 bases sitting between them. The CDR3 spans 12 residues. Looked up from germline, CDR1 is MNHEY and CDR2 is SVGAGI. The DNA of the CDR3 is TGTGCCAGCGGGCAGGGGCCCTATGGCTACACCTTC. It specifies CASGQGPYGYTF.

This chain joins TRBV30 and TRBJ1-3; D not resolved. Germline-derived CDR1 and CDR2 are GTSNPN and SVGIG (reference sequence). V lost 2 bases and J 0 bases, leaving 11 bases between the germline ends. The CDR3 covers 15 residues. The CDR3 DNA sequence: TGTGCCTGGAGTTGGCCGCGGATCTCTGGAAACACCATATATTTT. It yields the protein CAWSWPRISGNTIYF.

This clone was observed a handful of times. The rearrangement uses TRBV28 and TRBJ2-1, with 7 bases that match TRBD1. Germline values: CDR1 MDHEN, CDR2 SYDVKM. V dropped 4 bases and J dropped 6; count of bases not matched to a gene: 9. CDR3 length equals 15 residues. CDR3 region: CASSSLQGPFNEQFF. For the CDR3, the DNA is TGTGCCAGCAGTTCGCTACAGGGGCCGTTCAATGAGCAGTTCTTC.

The CDR3 sequence: CASTQGGDTQYF. Here the CDR3 DNA reads TGTGCCAGCACGCAGGGTGGAGATACGCAGTATTTT. The chain employs TRBV2 and TRBJ2-3; possibly TRBD1 for D (5 bases). Germline V gene lookup returns CDR1 SNHLY and CDR2 FYNNEI. V was cut by 7 bases and J by 5 bases, with 10 bases left in between. The CDR3 runs 12 residues.

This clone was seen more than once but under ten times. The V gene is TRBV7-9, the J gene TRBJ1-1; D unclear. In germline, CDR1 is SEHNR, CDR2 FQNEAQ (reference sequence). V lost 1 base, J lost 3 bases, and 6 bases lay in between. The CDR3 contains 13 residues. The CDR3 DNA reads TGTGCCAGCAGCTTAGTCAGTTACACTGAAGCTTTCTTT. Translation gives CASSLVSYTEAFF.

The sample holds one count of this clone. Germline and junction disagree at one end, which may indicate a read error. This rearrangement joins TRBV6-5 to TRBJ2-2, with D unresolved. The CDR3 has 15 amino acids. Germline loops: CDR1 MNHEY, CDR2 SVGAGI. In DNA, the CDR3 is TGTCCCAGCAGTCCCGAGTTTAGGAACACCGGGGAGCTGTTTTTT. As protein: CPSSPEFRNTGELFF.

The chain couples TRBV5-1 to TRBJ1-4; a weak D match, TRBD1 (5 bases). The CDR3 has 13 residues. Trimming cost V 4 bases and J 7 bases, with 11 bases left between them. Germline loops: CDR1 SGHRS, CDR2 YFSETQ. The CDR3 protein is CASSPGQGEKLFF. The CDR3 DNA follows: TGCGCCAGCAGCCCGGGCCAGGGTGAAAAACTGTTTTTT.

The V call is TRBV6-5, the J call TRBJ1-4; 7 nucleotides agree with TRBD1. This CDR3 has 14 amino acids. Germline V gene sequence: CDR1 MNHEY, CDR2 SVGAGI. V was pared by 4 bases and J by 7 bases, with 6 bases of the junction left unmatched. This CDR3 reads CASSSRDSREKLFF. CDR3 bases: TGTGCCAGCAGTTCACGGGACAGTCGTGAAAAACTGTTTTTT.

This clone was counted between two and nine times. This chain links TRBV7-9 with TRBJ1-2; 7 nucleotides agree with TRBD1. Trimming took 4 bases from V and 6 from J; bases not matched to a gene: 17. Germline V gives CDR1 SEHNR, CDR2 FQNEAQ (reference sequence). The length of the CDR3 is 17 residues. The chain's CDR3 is CASSSGDPGQRSHGYTF. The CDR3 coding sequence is TGTGCCAGCAGCTCAGGTGACCCGGGACAGAGGTCCCATGGCTACACCTTC.

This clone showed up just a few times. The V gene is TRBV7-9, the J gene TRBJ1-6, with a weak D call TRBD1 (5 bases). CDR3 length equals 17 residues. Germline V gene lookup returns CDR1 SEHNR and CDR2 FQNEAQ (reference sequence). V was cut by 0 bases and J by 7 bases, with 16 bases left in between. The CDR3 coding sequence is TGTGCCAGCAGCTTAGCGGAAGGGGTGCTGCGGAATTCACCCCTCCACTTT. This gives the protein CASSLAEGVLRNSPLHF.

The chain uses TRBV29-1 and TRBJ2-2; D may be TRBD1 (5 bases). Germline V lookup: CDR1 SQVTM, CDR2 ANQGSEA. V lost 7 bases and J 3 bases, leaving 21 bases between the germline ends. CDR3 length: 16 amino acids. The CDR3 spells CSASALTGTDTGELFF. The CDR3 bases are TGCAGCGCCTCGGCCCTTACAGGAACGGACACCGGGGAGCTGTTTTTT.

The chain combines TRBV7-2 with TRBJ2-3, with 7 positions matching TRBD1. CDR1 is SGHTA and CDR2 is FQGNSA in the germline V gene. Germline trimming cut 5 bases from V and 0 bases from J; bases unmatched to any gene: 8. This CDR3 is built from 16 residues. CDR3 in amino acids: CASSPQGWGSTDTQYF. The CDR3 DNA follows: TGTGCCAGCAGCCCACAGGGGTGGGGCAGCACAGATACGCAGTATTTT.

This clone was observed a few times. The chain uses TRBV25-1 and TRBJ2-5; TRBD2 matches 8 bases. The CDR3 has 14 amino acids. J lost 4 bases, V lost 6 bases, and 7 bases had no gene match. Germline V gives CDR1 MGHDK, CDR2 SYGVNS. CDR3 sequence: CASRTGGLTETQYF. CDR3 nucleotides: TGTGCCAGCAGGACGGGGGGGCTGACAGAGACCCAGTACTTC.

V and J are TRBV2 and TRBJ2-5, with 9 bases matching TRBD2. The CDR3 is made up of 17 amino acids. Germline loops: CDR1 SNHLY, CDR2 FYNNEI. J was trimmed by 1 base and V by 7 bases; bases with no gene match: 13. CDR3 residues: CASKGQSSGGPQETQYF. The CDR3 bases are TGTGCCAGCAAGGGTCAGAGTAGCGGGGGTCCCCAAGAGACCCAGTACTTC.

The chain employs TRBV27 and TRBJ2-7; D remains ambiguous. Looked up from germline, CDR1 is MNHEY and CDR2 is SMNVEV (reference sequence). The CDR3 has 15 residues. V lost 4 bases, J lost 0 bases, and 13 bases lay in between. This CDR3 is CASSSHMASSYEQYF. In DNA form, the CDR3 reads TGTGCCAGCAGTTCCCACATGGCCAGCTCCTACGAGCAGTACTTC.

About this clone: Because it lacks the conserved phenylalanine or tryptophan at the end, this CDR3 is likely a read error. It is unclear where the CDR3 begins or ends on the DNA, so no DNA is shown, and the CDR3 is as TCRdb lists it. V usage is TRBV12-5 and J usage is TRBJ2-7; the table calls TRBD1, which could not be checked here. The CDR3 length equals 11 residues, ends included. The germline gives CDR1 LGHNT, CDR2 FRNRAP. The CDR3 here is CASGLVAREGL.

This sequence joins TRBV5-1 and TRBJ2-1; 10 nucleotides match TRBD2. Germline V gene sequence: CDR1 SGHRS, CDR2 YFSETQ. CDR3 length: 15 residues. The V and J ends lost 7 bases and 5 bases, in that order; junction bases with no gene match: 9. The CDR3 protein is CASGKTSGLDNEQFF. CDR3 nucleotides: TGCGCCAGCGGAAAGACTAGCGGGCTTGACAATGAGCAGTTCTTC.

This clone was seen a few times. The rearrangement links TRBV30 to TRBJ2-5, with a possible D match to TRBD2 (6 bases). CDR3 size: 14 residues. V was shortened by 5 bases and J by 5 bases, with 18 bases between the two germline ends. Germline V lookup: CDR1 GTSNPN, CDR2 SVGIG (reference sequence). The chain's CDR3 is CAWGTGGNGETQYF. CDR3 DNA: TGTGCCTGGGGGACCGGCGGGAATGGGGAGACCCAGTACTTC.

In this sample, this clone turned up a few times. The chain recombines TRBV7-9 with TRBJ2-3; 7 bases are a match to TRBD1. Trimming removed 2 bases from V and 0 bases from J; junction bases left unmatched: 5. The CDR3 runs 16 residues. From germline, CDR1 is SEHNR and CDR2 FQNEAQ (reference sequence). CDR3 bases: TGTGCCAGCAGCTTACCGGGACAGAGAAGCACAGATACGCAGTATTTT. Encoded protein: CASSLPGQRSTDTQYF. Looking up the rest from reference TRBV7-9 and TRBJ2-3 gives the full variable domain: DTGVSQNPRHKITKRGQNVTFRCDPISEHNRLYWYRQTLGQGPEFLTYFQNEAQLEKSRLLSDRFSAERPKGSFSTLEIQRTEQGDSAMYLCASSLPGQRSTDTQYFGPGTRLTVL.

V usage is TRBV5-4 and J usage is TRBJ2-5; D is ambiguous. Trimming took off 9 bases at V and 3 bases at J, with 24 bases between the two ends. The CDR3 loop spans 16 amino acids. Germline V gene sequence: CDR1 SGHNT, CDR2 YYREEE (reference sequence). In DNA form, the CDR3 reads TGTGCCATCCAACATAGCCTGATTGCTGGTGAAGAGACCCAGTACTTC. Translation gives CAIQHSLIAGEETQYF.